The present T cell receptor beta chain was sequenced within a study of T cells in Graves' hyperthyroidism and ophthalmopathy (dated by TCRdb to 2018 to 2020). Regarding the study in general: Peripheral blood samples were taken at the time of initial diagnosis, prior to any treatment. To identify TCR V-J signatures that set the groups apart, the researchers used a discovery cohort of about a hundred patients, made up of 40 to 45 with Graves' ophthalmopathy and about 55 with stable Graves' hyperthyroidism. Prospective prediction of ophthalmopathy was tested in an independent validation cohort of fewer than 20 hyperthyroidism patients and 17 patients who later progressed to ophthalmopathy. The roughly 91 discovery patients were randomly divided into training and test sets at a 7:3 ratio. In six Graves' hyperthyroidism patients, the study also compared T-cell repertoires from thyroid tissue with T-cell repertoires from blood. Following sampling, methimazole starting at 30 mg daily was given to hyperthyroidism patients, and high-dose intravenous methylprednisolone was given to ophthalmopathy patients. According to the paper, TCR Vbeta CDR3 sequencing was carried out on 135 peripheral blood samples, which came from about 45 ophthalmopathy, some 73 hyperthyroidism and roughly 17 progressor patients. What the work shows at the level of the full study, not this receptor alone: Most expanded thyroid clonotypes (frequency above 0.001) were also detected in blood, a finding suggesting that blood repertoires may reflect thyroid immune responses. Sample size was not statistically predetermined, and investigators were not blinded to group allocation. In validation, progression to ophthalmopathy was predicted by the model with 70.59% sensitivity and just over 72% specificity, a median of roughly 6 months before onset. A 13 V-J signature model separated ophthalmopathy from stable hyperthyroidism, with 87.88% sensitivity and about 81% specificity in cross-validation and 80%/75% in testing.

At least ten counts were recorded for this clonotype. The antigen this receptor binds is unknown. No base-level quality is on record; no much larger clone is a single base apart. Looking up the germline V gene yields CDR1 SGHAT and CDR2 FQNNGV. Spanning cysteine to phenylalanine, the CDR3 consists of 16 amino acids. Only the CDR3 DNA is retained, 48 bases long and in frame from the first base. Germline trimming amounts to 2 bases on V and 2 bases on J, with 9 as the count of junction bases outside the gene matches. In the ophthalmopathy patients, disease was moderately to severely active, with a Clinical Activity Score of 3 or more, a NOSPECS grade of 4 or more, and a duration of less than 3 months. The study excluded patients with uncontrolled infections, other autoimmune diseases, pregnancy or lactation. Diagnoses were based on clinical symptoms, serum thyroxine and TRAb, thyroid ultrasound and orbital computed tomography. PBMCs were separated from roughly 9.6 ml of fresh peripheral blood using Ficoll-Paque density gradient centrifugation. Trizol reagent was used to extract total RNA, and RNA quality was then checked on an Agilent 2100 Bioanalyzer.

The TCR beta CDR3 regions were amplified from RNA transcripts. The TCR CDR3 was subjected to a first round of RT-PCR using the HTBI primer set and the Qiagen OneStep RT-PCR kit. Libraries were constructed in a second round of multiplex PCR, after which size selection and purification were carried out. Libraries were sequenced paired-end with 100 bp reads on an Illumina HiSeq2000. From the authors' description of their analysis: SOAPnuke was used to process the raw data, removing reads that contained adapters or uncalled bases, had a mean Phred below 15, or lacked an exact match to the constant primer or identifier. High-quality paired reads were merged with COPE v1.2.5, and unique nucleotide sequences were defined as clonotypes. MiTCR v1.1 was used to align the clonotypes against IMGT TRBV, TRBD and TRBJ reference segments. The analysis was restricted to V-J combinations with a frequency above 0.0001, which together covered just over 98% of the repertoires. The TCS score was defined as the ratio of F50 (clonal expansion) to E x V (chaos), calculated using BLOSUM62-based TCRdist between CDR3 peptides within each V-J. Welch's t-statistics and random forest reduced around 520 V-J features to about 13, which were used in a naive Bayes classifier (R e1071). Through fastp at Q25 and MiXCR, TCRdb rebuilt clones from the public reads, retaining in-frame beta chains. Rows merge per CDR3 protein into single entries with the most common DNA and genes. TCRdb, not the original authors, processed these V and J calls. Across this sample there are some 550,000 distinct CDR3 sequences, with approximately 15% seen only once. Of the sample, roughly 3.5% falls within the top ten clones.

Sequenced input: blood. The sequence is built from TRBV11-2 and TRBJ2-7, and 7 junction bases match TRBD1. The receptor's source is a woman aged 40 to 49 with Graves' ophthalmopathy. Here the CDR3 is given as CASSLHRGPLPYEQYF. The nucleotide sequence reads as follows: TGTGCCAGCAGCTTACATAGGGGGCCTTTGCCCTACGAGCAGTACTTC. The CDR3, completed at both ends by the reference TRBV11-2 and TRBJ2-7 genes, gives the full variable domain EAGVAQSPRYKIIEKRQSVAFWCNPISGHATLYWYQQILGQGPKLLIQFQNNGVVDDSQLPKDRFSAERLKGVDSTLKIQPAKLEDSAVYLCASSLHRGPLPYEQYFGPGTRLTVT.